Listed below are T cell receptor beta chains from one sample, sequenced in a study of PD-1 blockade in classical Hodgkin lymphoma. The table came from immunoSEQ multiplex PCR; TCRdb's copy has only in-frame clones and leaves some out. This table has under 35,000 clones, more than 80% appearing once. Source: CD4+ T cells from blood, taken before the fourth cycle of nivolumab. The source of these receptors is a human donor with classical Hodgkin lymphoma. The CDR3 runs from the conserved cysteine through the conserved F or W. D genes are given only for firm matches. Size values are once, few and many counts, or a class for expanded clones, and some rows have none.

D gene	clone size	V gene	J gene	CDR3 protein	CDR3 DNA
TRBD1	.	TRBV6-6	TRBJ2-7	CASSRRQGSSYEQYF	TGTGCCAGCAGCCGCAGACAGGGAAGCTCCTACGAGCAGTACTTC
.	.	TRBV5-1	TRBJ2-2	CASRGVRGAVTTGELFF	TGCGCCAGCAGGGGCGTGCGGGGCGCGGTGACCACCGGGGAGCTGTTTTTT
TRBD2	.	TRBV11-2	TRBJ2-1	CASSSTSGPYNEQFF	TGTGCCAGCAGTTCGACTAGCGGTCCCTACAATGAGCAGTTCTTC
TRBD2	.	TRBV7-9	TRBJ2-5	CASSPGGREQYF	TGTGCCAGCAGCCCAGGCGGGAGGGAGCAGTACTTC
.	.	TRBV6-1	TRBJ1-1	CASSVGITEAFF	TGTGCCAGCAGTGTGGGTATAACTGAAGCTTTCTTT
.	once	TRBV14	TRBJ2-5	CASSHVQETQYF	TGTGCCAGCAGCCATGTACAAGAGACCCAGTACTTC
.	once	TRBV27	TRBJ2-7	CASSFLGANEQYF	TGTGCCAGCAGTTTCTTGGGGGCCAACGAGCAGTACTTC
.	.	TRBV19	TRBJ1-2	CASSIALQASAREYGYTF	TGTGCCAGTAGTATAGCTTTACAGGCCAGCGCGCGGGAGTATGGCTACACCTTC
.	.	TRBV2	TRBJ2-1	CASSEPLQAGPYNEQFF	TGTGCCAGCAGTGAGCCTCTACAGGCTGGCCCCTACAATGAGCAGTTCTTC
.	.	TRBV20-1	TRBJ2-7	CSARGSGPQYF	TGCAGTGCTAGAGGGAGCGGACCCCAGTACTTC
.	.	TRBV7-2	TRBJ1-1	CASSLGRSNEAFF	TGTGCCAGCAGCTTAGGCCGAAGTAATGAAGCTTTCTTT
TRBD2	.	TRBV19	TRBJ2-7	CASSIRRGKSNYEQYF	TGTGCCAGTAGTATAAGGCGGGGGAAGTCAAACTACGAGCAGTACTTC
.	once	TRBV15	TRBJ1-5	CATSRVAGSQPQHF	TGTGCCACCAGCAGAGTCGCGGGCTCTCAGCCCCAGCATTTT
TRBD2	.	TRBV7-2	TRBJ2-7	CASTHTAGGNYEQYF	TGTGCCAGCACCCACACAGCGGGAGGGAATTACGAGCAGTACTTC
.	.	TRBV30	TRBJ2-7	CAWKTSWAYEQYF	TGTGCCTGGAAAACCAGCTGGGCCTACGAGCAGTACTTC
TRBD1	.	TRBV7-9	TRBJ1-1	CASSYRTGGGGTEAFF	TGTGCCAGCAGCTACCGGACAGGGGGCGGCGGCACTGAAGCTTTCTTT
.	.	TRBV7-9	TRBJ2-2	CASSSWGIDTGELFF	TGTGCCAGCAGCTCCTGGGGGATAGACACCGGGGAGCTGTTTTTT
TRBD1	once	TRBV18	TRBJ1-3	CASSGTVRSGNAIYF	TGTGCCAGCTCGGGGACAGTCCGCTCTGGAAACGCCATATATTTT
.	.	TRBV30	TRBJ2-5	CAWTDYPRGTQYF	TGTGCCTGGACTGATTATCCAAGGGGGACCCAGTACTTC
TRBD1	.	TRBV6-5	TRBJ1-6	CASRATGGHISPLHF	TGTGCCAGCAGGGCGACAGGGGGACATATCTCACCCCTCCACTTT
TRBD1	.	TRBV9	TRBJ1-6	CASSVNDRVGQNSPLHF	TGTGCCAGCAGCGTCAATGACAGGGTGGGTCAAAATTCACCCCTCCACTTT
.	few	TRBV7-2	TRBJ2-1	CASSSDYGSGNEQFF	TGTGCCAGCAGCTCCGACTACGGTTCGGGCAATGAGCAGTTCTTC
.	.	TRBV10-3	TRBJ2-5	CAISESVGSETQYF	TGTGCCATCAGTGAGTCTGTAGGTTCCGAGACCCAGTACTTC
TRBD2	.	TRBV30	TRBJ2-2	CARGRAGESNTGELFF	TGTGCCCGGGGCCGAGCGGGAGAGTCGAACACCGGGGAGCTGTTTTTT
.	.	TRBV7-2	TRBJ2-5	CASSLAVTQETQYF	TGTGCCAGCAGCTTGGCCGTGACCCAAGAGACCCAGTACTTC
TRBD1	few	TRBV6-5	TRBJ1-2	CASSSGTGLIHGYTF	TGTGCCAGCAGTTCCGGGACAGGTCTAATTCATGGCTACACCTTC
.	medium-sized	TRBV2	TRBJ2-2	CASSPTVNTGELFF	TGTGCCAGCAGTCCAACAGTGAACACCGGGGAGCTGTTTTTT
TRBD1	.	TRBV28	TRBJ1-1	CASSSGQGHTEAFF	TGTGCCAGCAGTTCCGGACAGGGTCACACTGAAGCTTTCTTT
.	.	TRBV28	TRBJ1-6	CASSSGGGHSPLHF	TGTGCCAGCAGCTCCGGTGGGGGGCATTCACCCCTCCACTTT
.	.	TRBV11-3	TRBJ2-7	CASSTTGFYEQYF	TGTGCCAGCAGCACGACCGGATTCTACGAGCAGTACTTC
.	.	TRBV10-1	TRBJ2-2	CASSEWGETGELFF	TGCGCCAGCAGTGAGTGGGGGGAAACCGGGGAGCTGTTTTTT
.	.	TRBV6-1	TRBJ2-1	CASSEALSGAKQFF	TGTGCCAGCAGTGAGGCCCTCTCGGGGGCAAAGCAGTTCTTC
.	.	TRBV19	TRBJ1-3	CASSPRDSGNTIYF	TGTGCCAGTAGTCCTCGGGACTCTGGAAACACCATATATTTT
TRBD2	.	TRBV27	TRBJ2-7	CASSLSKLAGGHSYEQYF	TGTGCCAGCAGTTTATCGAAGCTAGCGGGAGGCCACTCCTACGAGCAGTACTTC
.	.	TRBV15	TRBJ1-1	CATSRAGRMNTEAFF	TGTGCCACCAGCAGAGCGGGACGGATGAACACTGAAGCTTTCTTT
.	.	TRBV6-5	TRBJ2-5	CASSYSPSSETQYF	TGTGCCAGCAGTTACTCCCCTTCGAGTGAGACCCAGTACTTC
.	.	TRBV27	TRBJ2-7	CASSILGSRGQDEQYF	TGTGCCAGCTCCATTCTTGGGAGCAGGGGTCAAGACGAGCAGTACTTC
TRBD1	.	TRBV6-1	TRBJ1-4	CAIAQGAVEKLFF	TGTGCCATTGCACAGGGGGCGGTTGAAAAACTGTTTTTT
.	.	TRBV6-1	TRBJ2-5	CASSGGSGAGKTQYF	TGTGCCAGCAGTGGGGGGTCGGGGGCTGGAAAGACCCAGTACTTC
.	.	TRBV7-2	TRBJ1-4	CASSLVRRGNEKLFF	TGTGCCAGCAGCTTAGTCCGCAGGGGTAATGAAAAACTGTTTTTT
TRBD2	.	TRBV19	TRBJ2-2	CASSNALAGGPPGELFF	TGTGCCAGTAGTAATGCACTAGCGGGAGGGCCTCCCGGGGAGCTGTTTTTT
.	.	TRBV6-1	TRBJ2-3	CASTSGGRGADTQYF	TGTGCCAGCACGTCTGGGGGGAGGGGGGCAGATACGCAGTATTTT
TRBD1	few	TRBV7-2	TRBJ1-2	CASSLTQDRGNGYTF	TGTGCCAGCAGCTTGACCCAGGACAGGGGAAATGGCTACACCTTC